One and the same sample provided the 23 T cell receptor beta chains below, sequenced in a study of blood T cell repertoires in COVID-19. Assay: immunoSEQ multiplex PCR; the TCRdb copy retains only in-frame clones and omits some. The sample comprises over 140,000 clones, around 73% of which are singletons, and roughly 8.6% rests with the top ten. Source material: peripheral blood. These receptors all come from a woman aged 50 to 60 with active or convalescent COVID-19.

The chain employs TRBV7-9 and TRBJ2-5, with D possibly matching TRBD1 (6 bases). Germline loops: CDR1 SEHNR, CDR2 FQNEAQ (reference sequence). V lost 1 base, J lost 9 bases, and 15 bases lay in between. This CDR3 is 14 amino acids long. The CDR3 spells CASSLDGSKGAQYF. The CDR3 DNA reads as TGTGCCAGCAGCTTAGACGGCAGTAAGGGGGCCCAGTACTTC.

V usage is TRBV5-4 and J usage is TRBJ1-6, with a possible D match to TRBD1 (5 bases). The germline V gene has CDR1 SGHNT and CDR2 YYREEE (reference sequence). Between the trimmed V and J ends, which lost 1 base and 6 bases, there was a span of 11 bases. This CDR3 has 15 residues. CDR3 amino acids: CASSLNQGSNSPLHF. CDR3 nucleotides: TGTGCCAGCAGCTTGAATCAGGGCTCTAATTCACCCCTCCACTTT.

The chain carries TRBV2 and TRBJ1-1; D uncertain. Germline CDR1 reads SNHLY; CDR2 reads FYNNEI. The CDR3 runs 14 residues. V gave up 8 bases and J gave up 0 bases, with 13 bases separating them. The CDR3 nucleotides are TGTGCCAGCGGAGCCTCGCGGATGAACACTGAAGCTTTCTTT. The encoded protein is CASGASRMNTEAFF.

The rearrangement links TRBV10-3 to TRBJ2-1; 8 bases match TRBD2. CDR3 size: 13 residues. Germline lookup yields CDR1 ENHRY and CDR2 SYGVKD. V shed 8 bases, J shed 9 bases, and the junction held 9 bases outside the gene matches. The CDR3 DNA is TGTGCCATCGGCCAGCGGGAGAAGTTTGAGCAGTTCTTC. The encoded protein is CAIGQREKFEQFF.

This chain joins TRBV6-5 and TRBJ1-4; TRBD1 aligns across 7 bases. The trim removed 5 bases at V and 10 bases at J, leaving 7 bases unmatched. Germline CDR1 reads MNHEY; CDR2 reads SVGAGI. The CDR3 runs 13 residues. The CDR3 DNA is TGTGCCAGCAGTAAAACCCAGGGGGGAAAACTGTTTTTT. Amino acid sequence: CASSKTQGGKLFF.

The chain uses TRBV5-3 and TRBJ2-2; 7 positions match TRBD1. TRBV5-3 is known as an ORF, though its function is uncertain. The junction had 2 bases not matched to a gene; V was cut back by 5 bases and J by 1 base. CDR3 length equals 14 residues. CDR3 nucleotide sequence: TGTGCCAGAAGAAGACAGGGGAACACCGGGGAGCTGTTTTTT. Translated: CARRRQGNTGELFF.

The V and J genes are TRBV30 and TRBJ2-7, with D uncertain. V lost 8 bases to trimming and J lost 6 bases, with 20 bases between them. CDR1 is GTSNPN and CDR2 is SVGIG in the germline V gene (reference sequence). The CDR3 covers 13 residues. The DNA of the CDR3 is TGTGCCATGGGTCATTCCTGGCTAGTCGAGCAGTACTTC. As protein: CAMGHSWLVEQYF.

This CDR3 is CASTRTGPTNEKLFF. The CDR3 DNA is TGTGCCAGCACGCGGACAGGCCCAACTAATGAAAAACTGTTTTTT. The chain is built from TRBV6-5 and TRBJ1-4; 7 bases are shared with TRBD1. This CDR3 has 15 residues. V lost 7 bases and J lost 0; bases outside the gene matches: 5. Germline V CDR1 and CDR2: MNHEY, SVGAGI.

The CDR3 reads CASSPRTSPTGELFF. CDR3 sequence (DNA): TGTGCCAGCAGCCCCCGCACTAGCCCCACCGGGGAGCTGTTTTTT. This chain joins TRBV7-2 and TRBJ2-2; TRBD2 might be the D (6 bases). CDR3 length equals 15 residues. Deletions cut 5 bases from V and 4 bases from J, with 14 bases between. CDR1 and CDR2 (germline): SGHTA, FQGNSA.

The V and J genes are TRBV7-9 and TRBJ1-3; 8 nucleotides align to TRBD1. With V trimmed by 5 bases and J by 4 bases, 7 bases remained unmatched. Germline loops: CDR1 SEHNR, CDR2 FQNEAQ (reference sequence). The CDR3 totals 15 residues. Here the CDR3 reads CASSPGDRRGNTIYF. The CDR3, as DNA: TGTGCCAGCAGCCCGGGGGACAGGAGGGGAAACACCATATATTTT.

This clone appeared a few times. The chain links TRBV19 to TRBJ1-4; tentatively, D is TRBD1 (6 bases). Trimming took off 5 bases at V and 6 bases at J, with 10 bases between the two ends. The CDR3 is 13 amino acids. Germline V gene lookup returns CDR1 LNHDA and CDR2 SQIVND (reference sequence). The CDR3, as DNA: TGTGCCAGTAGTCCAACAGGGTATGAAAAACTGTTTTTT. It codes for CASSPTGYEKLFF.

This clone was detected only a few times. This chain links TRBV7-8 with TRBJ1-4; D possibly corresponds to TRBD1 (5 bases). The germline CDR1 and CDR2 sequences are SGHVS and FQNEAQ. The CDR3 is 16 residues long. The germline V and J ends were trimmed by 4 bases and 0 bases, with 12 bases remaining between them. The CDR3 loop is CASSYWGLATNEKLFF. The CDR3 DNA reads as TGTGCCAGCAGCTACTGGGGCCTAGCAACTAATGAAAAACTGTTTTTT.

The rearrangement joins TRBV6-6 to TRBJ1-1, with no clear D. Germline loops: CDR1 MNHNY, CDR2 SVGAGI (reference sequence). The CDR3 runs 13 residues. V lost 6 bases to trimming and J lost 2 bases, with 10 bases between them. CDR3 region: CASSLEGNTEAFF. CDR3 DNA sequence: TGTGCCAGCAGCCTAGAGGGAAACACTGAAGCTTTCTTT.

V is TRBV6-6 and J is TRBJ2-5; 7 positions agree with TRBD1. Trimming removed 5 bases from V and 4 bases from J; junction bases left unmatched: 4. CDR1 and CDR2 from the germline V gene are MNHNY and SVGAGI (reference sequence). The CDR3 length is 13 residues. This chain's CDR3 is CASSRTGLETQYF. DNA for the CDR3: TGTGCCAGCAGTAGGACAGGTTTAGAGACCCAGTACTTC.

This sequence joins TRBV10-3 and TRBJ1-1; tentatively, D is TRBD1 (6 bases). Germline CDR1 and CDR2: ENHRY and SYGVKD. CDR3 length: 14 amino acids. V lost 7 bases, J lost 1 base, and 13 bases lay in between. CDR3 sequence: CAINTGWGNTEAFF. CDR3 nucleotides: TGTGCCATCAATACAGGGTGGGGGAACACTGAAGCTTTCTTT.

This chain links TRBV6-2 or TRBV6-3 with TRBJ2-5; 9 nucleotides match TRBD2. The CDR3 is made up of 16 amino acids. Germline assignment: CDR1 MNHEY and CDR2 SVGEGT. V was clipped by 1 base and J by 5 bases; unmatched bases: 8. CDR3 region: CASSYFAGGPLETQYF. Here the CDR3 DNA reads TGTGCCAGCAGTTACTTTGCGGGGGGGCCATTGGAGACCCAGTACTTC.

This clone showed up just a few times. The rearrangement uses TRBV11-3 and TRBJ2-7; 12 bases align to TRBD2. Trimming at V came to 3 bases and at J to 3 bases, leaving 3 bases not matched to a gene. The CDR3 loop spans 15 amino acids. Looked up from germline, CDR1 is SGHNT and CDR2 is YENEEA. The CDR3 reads CASSFGLAGYYEQYF. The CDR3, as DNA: TGTGCCAGCAGCTTCGGACTAGCGGGGTACTACGAGCAGTACTTC.

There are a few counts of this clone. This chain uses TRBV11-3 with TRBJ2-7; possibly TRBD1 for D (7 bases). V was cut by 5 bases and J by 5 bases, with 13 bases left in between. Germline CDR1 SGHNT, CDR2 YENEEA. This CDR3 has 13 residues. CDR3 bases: TGTGCCAGCAGCCCAGGGGGGTCCCACGAGCAGTACTTC. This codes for CASSPGGSHEQYF.

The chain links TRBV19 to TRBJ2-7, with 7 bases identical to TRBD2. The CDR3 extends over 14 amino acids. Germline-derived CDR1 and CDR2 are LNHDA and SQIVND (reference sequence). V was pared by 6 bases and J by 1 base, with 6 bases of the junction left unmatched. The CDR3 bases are TGTGCCAGTAGCGGACACGGGGGGTCCTACGAGCAGTACTTC. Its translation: CASSGHGGSYEQYF.

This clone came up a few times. CDR3 in amino acids: CASSLTLRVSRAETQYF. The CDR3 bases are TGTGCCAGCAGCTTAACGTTGAGGGTGAGTCGGGCAGAGACCCAGTACTTC. The chain uses TRBV7-3 and TRBJ2-5; weak D call: TRBD2 (5 bases). In germline, CDR1 is SGHTA, CDR2 FQGTGA. V was clipped by 0 bases and J by 4 bases, with 18 bases between them. This CDR3 spans 17 amino acids.

CDR3 sequence reads: CASSSGLANSYEQYF. CDR3 nucleotide sequence: TGCGCCAGCAGCTCGGGACTAGCGAACTCCTACGAGCAGTACTTC. The V gene is TRBV5-1, the J gene TRBJ2-7, with 10 positions matching TRBD2. This CDR3 has 15 residues. V shed 3 bases and J 0 bases; nucleotides not matched to a gene: 3. Germline V gives CDR1 SGHRS, CDR2 YFSETQ. The variable domain in full, completed from reference TRBV5-1 and TRBJ2-7, reads KAGVTQTPRYLIKTRGQQVTLSCSPISGHRSVSWYQQTPGQGLQFLFEYFSETQRNKGNFPGRFSGRQFSNSRSEMNVSTLELGDSALYLCASSSGLANSYEQYFGPGTRLTVT.

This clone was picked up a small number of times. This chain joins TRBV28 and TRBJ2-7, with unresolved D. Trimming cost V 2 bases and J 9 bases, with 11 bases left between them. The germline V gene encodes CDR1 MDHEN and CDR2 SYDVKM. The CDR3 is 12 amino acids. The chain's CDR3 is CASSLPRGGQYF. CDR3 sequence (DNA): TGTGCCAGCAGTTTACCCCGAGGTGGGCAGTACTTC.

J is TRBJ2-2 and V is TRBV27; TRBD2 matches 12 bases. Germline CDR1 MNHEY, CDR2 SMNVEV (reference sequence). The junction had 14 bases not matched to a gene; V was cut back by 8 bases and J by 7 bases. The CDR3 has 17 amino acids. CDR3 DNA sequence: TGTGCCAGCCGACGCACTCTAGCGGGGGGGCCTGGCGGGGAGCTGTTTTTT. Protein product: CASRRTLAGGPGGELFF.